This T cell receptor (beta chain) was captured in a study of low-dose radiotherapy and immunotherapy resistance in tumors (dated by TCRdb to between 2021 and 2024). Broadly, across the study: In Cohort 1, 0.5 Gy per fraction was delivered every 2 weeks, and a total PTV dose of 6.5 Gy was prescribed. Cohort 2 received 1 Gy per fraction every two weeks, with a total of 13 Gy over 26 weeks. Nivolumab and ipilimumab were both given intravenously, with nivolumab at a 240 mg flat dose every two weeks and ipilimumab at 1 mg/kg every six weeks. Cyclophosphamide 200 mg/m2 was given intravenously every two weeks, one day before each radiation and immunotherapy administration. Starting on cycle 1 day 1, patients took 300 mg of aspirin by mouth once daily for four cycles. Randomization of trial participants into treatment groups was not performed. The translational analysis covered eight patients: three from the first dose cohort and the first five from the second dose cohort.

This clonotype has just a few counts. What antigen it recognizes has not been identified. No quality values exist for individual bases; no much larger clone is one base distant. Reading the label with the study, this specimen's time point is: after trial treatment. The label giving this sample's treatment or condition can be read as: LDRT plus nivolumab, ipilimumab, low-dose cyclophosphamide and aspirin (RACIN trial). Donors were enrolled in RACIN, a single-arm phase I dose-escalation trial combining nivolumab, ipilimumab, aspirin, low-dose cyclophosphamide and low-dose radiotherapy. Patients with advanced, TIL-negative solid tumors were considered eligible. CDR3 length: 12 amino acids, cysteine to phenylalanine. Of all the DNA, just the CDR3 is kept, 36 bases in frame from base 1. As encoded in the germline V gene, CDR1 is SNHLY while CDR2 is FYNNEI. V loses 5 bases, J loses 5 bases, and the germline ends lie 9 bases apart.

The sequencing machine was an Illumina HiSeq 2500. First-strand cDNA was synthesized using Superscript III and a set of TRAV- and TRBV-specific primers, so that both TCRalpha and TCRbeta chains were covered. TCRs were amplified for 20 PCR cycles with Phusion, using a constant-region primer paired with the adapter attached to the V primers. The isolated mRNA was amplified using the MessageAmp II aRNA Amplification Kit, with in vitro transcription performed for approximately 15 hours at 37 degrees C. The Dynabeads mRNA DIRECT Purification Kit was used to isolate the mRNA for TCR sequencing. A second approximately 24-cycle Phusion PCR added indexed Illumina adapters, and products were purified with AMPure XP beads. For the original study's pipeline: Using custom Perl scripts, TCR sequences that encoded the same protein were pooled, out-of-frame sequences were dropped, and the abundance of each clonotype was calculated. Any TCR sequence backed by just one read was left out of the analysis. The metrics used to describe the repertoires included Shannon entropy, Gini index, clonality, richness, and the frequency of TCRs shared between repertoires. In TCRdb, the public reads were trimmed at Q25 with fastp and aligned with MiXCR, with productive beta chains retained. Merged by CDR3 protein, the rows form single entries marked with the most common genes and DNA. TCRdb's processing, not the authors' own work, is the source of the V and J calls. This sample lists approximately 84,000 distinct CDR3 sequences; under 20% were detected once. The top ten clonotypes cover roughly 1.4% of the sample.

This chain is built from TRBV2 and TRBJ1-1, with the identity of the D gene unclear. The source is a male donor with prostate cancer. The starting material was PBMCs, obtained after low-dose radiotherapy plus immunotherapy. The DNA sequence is TGTGCCAGCAGTCTCGGGCGGACTGAAGCTTTCTTT. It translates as CASSLGRTEAFF. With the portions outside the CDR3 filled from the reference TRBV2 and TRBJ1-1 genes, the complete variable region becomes EPEVTQTPSHQVTQMGQEVILRCVPISNHLYFYWYRQILGQKVEFLVSFYNNEISEKSEIFDDQFSVERPDGSNFTLKIRSTKLEDSAMYFCASSLGRTEAFFGQGTRLTVV.